The rows below give T cell receptor beta chains drawn from one sample of a study of blood T cell repertoires in COVID-19. Sequencing was performed with immunoSEQ multiplex PCR; in TCRdb, only in-frame clones are kept and a portion is missing. In the table there are under 200,000 clones, around 91% of which are singletons. Specimen: PBMCs or T cells enriched from blood (not recorded which). These receptors all come from a woman under 30 who had recovered from COVID-19. CDR3s include the opening cysteine and the closing phenylalanine or tryptophan. D genes are given only for firm matches. Not all rows give a size; the values are once, few, many and, for expanded clones, a class.

J gene	CDR3 length	V gene	clone size	D gene	CDR3 protein	CDR3 DNA
TRBJ1-1	14	TRBV27	.	TRBD1	CASGRQGVYTEAFF	TGTGCCAGCGGACGACAGGGGGTATACACTGAAGCTTTCTTT
TRBJ2-5	15	TRBV7-2	.	.	CASTNWAGRRETQYF	TGTGCCAGCACCAATTGGGCGGGGAGAAGGGAGACCCAGTACTTC
TRBJ1-1	12	TRBV19	once	.	CASTGNGAEAFF	TGTGCCAGTACAGGAAACGGGGCTGAAGCTTTCTTT
TRBJ1-1	14	TRBV25-1	.	.	CASTPRGHYTEAFF	TGTGCCAGCACCCCCCGGGGACACTACACTGAAGCTTTCTTT
TRBJ2-1	17	TRBV5-1	once	TRBD2	CASSRGLAGEGTNEQFF	TGCGCCAGCAGCCGAGGACTAGCGGGAGAGGGCACAAATGAGCAGTTCTTC
TRBJ2-5	14	TRBV29-1	.	TRBD2	CSALLAGVEETQYF	TGCAGCGCCCTACTAGCGGGAGTAGAAGAGACCCAGTACTTC
TRBJ2-7	12	TRBV6-5	once	.	CASSYSGVEQYF	TGTGCCAGCAGTTACTCAGGGGTCGAGCAGTACTTC
TRBJ1-5	18	TRBV10-1	.	.	CASSGAMKLGRSGQPQHF	TGCGCCAGCAGTGGAGCTATGAAACTAGGACGCTCCGGGCAGCCCCAGCATTTT
TRBJ2-4	13	TRBV30	.	TRBD2	CAWSAWRGEVRYF	TGTGCCTGGAGTGCCTGGCGGGGGGAGGTCCGGTACTTC
TRBJ2-5	15	TRBV28	.	.	CASSYLSGNRETQYF	TGTGCCAGCAGTTACCTATCGGGGAATCGAGAGACCCAGTACTTC
TRBJ1-4	14	TRBV2	.	.	CASSEEGHLEKLFF	TGTGCCAGCAGTGAAGAGGGGCACCTCGAAAAACTGTTTTTT
TRBJ2-7	15	TRBV11-2	.	TRBD2	CASSSIAGRRYEQYF	TGTGCCAGCAGCTCCATAGCGGGAAGACGGTACGAGCAGTACTTC
TRBJ2-5	15	TRBV27	.	.	CASSPFSRGQETQYF	TGTGCCAGCAGCCCCTTCTCGCGGGGACAAGAGACCCAGTACTTC
TRBJ2-5	16	TRBV9	.	TRBD2	CASSDGGLAGSETQYF	TGTGCCAGCAGCGACGGCGGACTAGCGGGATCAGAGACCCAGTACTTC
TRBJ2-7	14	TRBV7-9	.	TRBD1	CASSLVDRGNEQYF	TGTGCCAGCAGCTTAGTGGACAGGGGAAACGAGCAGTACTTC
TRBJ2-1	16	TRBV18	.	TRBD2	CASSPIAGSDPNEQFF	TGTGCCAGCTCACCGATAGCGGGGTCTGATCCCAATGAGCAGTTCTTC
TRBJ2-2	16	TRBV7-9	.	.	CASSLARTLNTGELFF	TGTGCCAGCAGCTTAGCGAGGACATTGAACACCGGGGAGCTGTTTTTT
TRBJ1-2	16	TRBV5-1	.	.	CASSPEPSTGTQGYTF	TGCGCCAGCAGCCCCGAGCCCTCAACAGGGACGCAAGGCTACACCTTC
TRBJ1-2	14	TRBV5-1	once	TRBD1	CASTTLPDREGYTF	TGCGCCAGCACAACCCTCCCGGACAGGGAGGGCTACACCTTC
TRBJ2-5	13	TRBV12-3/TRBV12-4	once	TRBD2	CASSLIAGAGQYF	TGTGCCAGCAGTTTGATAGCGGGGGCCGGTCAGTACTTC
TRBJ2-1	16	TRBV19	.	.	CASSPPGAALRDEQFF	TGTGCCAGTAGTCCCCCTGGAGCGGCCCTACGCGATGAGCAGTTCTTC
TRBJ2-1	15	TRBV5-1	.	TRBD1	CASTTGDGSYNEQFF	TGCGCCAGCACCACAGGGGATGGATCCTACAATGAGCAGTTCTTC
TRBJ1-2	14	TRBV3-1/TRBV3-2	.	.	CASSPGEGSMGYTF	TGTGCCAGCAGCCCTGGTGAGGGTTCCATGGGCTACACCTTC
TRBJ2-7	14	TRBV20-1	.	TRBD2	CSASRKRGAYEQYF	TGCAGTGCTAGTAGGAAGCGGGGAGCCTACGAGCAGTACTTC
TRBJ1-3	16	TRBV14	.	.	CASSQETPISGNTIYF	TGTGCCAGCAGCCAAGAGACACCAATCTCTGGAAACACCATATATTTT
TRBJ1-2	14	TRBV19	.	.	CASTHRGANNGYTF	TGTGCCAGTACCCACCGGGGGGCCAATAATGGCTACACCTTC
TRBJ1-6	15	TRBV6-5	.	.	CASTLQSSYNSPLHF	TGTGCCAGCACCCTACAGAGCTCCTATAATTCACCCCTCCACTTT
TRBJ1-1	13	TRBV6-5	.	.	CASSLRVYTEAFF	TGTGCCAGCAGTCTACGCGTTTACACTGAAGCTTTCTTT
TRBJ2-1	16	TRBV19	.	TRBD2	CASSTHRSGGRNEQFF	TGTGCCAGTAGTACCCACCGGTCCGGGGGGAGGAATGAGCAGTTCTTC
TRBJ2-7	15	TRBV27	.	TRBD2	CATLDWTSGSYEQYF	TGTGCCACCCTCGATTGGACTAGCGGATCCTACGAGCAGTACTTC
TRBJ2-1	12	TRBV6-5	.	.	CASSYGSSEQFF	TGTGCCAGCAGCTATGGCTCTAGTGAGCAGTTCTTC
TRBJ2-5	15	TRBV7-8	.	.	CASSPRGVRTETQYF	TGTGCCAGCAGCCCCCGGGGAGTACGGACGGAGACCCAGTACTTC
TRBJ1-2	14	TRBV27	.	.	CASTPSRGVFGYTF	TGTGCCAGCACCCCTAGCCGGGGGGTTTTTGGCTACACCTTC
TRBJ1-6	12	TRBV28	.	TRBD1	CASTETGALIDF	TGTGCCAGCACCGAGACAGGGGCCCTAATAGACTTT
TRBJ1-4	16	TRBV19	few	.	CASSRAGLATNEKLFF	TGTGCCAGTAGTCGGGCGGGGCTTGCAACTAATGAAAAACTGTTTTTT
TRBJ2-7	15	TRBV27	.	TRBD1	CASSYTGQGGHEQYF	TGTGCCAGCAGTTACACTGGACAGGGAGGACACGAGCAGTACTTC
TRBJ1-2	16	TRBV18	.	.	CASSPREEVANYGYTF	TGTGCCAGCTCACCCCGGGAGGAGGTGGCTAACTATGGCTACACCTTC
TRBJ1-4	15	TRBV5-1	once	.	CASRAGQPLNEKLFF	TGCGCCAGCAGGGCCGGACAGCCCCTTAATGAAAAACTGTTTTTT
TRBJ2-3	16	TRBV5-1	.	TRBD2	CASRFPVAGGQDTQYF	TGCGCCAGCAGATTCCCCGTAGCGGGAGGTCAAGATACGCAGTATTTT
TRBJ2-1	16	TRBV24-1	.	.	CATSDPAPRSYNEQFF	TGTGCCACCAGTGATCCCGCCCCCAGGTCCTACAATGAGCAGTTCTTC
TRBJ1-1	16	TRBV30	.	.	CAWSYPITPQGTEAFF	TGTGCCTGGAGTTATCCTATTACACCCCAGGGGACTGAAGCTTTCTTT
TRBJ1-6	15	TRBV27	.	TRBD1	CASNTRGRGNSPLHF	TGTGCCAGCAACACCAGGGGGCGCGGGAATTCACCTCTCCACTTT